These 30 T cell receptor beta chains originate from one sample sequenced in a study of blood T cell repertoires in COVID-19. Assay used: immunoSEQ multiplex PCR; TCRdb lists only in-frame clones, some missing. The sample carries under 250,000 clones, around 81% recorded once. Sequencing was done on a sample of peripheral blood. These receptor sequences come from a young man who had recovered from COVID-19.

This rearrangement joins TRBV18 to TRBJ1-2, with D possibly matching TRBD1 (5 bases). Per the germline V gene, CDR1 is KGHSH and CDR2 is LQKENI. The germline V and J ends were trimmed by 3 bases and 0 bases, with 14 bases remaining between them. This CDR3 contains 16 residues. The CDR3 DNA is TGTGCCAGCTCACCGGGGGACGGGAGGGCTAACTATGGCTACACCTTC. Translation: CASSPGDGRANYGYTF. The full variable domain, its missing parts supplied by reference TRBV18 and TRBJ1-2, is NAGVMQNPRHLVRRRGQEARLRCSPMKGHSHVYWYRQLPEEGLKFMVYLQKENIIDESGMPKERFSAEFPKEGPSILRIQQVVRGDSAAYFCASSPGDGRANYGYTFGSGTRLTVV.

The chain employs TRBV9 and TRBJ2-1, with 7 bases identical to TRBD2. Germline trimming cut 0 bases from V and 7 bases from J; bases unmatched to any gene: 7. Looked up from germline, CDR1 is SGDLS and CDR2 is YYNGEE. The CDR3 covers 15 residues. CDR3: CASSVGGGEGNEQFF. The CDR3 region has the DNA TGTGCCAGCAGCGTAGGAGGAGGGGAGGGGAATGAGCAGTTCTTC.

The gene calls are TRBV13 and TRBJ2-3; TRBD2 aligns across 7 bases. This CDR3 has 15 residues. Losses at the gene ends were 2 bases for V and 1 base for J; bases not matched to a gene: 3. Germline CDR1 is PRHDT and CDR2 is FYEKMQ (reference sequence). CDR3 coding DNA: TGTGCCAGCAGCTTACTTCGGGGGGGCACAGATACGCAGTATTTT. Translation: CASSLLRGGTDTQYF.

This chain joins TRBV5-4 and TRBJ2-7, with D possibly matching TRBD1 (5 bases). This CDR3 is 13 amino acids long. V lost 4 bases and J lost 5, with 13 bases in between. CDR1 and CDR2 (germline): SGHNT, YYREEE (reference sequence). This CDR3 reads CASSPTESDEQYF. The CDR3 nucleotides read TGTGCCAGCAGCCCGACAGAAAGCGACGAGCAGTACTTC.

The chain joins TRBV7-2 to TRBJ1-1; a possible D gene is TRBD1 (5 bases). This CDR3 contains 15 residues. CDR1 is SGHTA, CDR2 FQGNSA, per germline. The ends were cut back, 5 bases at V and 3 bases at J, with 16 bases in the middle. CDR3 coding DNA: TGTGCCAGCAGCAGGATGCAGGGCGGGGACACTGAAGCTTTCTTT. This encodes CASSRMQGGDTEAFF.

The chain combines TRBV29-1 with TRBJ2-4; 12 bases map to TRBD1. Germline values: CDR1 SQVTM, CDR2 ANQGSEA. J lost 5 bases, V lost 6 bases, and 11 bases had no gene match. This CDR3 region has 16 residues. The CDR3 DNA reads TGCAGCGTGACTCAACCCGGGACAGGGGGCGAAAACATTCAGTACTTC. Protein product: CSVTQPGTGGENIQYF.

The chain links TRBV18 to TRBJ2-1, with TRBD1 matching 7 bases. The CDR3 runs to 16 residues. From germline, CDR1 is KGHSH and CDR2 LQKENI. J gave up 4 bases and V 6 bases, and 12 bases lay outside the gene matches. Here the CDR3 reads CASSPSLTGRYNEQFF. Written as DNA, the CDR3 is TGTGCCAGCTCGCCCAGCCTGACAGGGAGATACAATGAGCAGTTCTTC. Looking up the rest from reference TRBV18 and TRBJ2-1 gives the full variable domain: NAGVMQNPRHLVRRRGQEARLRCSPMKGHSHVYWYRQLPEEGLKFMVYLQKENIIDESGMPKERFSAEFPKEGPSILRIQQVVRGDSAAYFCASSPSLTGRYNEQFFGPGTRLTVL.

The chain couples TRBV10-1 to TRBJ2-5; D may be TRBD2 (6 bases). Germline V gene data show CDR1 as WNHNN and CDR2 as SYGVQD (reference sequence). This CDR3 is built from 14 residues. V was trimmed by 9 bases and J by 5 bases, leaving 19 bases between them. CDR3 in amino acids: CASSRGGSEETQYF. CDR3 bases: TGCGCCAGTTCGAGAGGAGGGAGCGAGGAGACCCAGTACTTC.

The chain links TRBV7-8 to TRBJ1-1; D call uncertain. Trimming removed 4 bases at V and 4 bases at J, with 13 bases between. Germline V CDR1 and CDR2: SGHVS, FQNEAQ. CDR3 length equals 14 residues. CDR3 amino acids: CASSSRVFRTEAFF. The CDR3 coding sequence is TGTGCCAGCAGCTCCCGGGTGTTCCGCACTGAAGCTTTCTTT.

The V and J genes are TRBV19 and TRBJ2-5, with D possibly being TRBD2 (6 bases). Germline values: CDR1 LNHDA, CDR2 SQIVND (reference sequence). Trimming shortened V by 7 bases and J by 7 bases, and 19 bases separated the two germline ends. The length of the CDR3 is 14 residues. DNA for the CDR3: TGTGCCAGTAAAACTTCTACGGGGGAGGCGACCCAGTACTTC. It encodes CASKTSTGEATQYF.

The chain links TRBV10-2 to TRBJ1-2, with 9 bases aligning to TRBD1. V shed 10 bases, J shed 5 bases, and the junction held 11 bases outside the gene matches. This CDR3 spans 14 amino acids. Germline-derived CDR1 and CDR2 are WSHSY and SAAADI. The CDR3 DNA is TGCGCCACCAACCCGGGACAGGGAAGATATGGCTACACCTTC. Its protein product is CATNPGQGRYGYTF.

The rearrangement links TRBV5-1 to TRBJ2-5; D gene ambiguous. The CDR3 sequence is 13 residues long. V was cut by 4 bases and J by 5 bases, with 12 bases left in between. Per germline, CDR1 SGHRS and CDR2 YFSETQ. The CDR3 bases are TGCGCCAGCAGCCGATACGACATGGAGACCCAGTACTTC. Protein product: CASSRYDMETQYF.

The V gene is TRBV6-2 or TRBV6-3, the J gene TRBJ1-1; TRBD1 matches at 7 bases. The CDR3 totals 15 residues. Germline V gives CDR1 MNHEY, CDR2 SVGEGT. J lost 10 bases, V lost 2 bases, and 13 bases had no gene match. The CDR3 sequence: CASSYILTGPALAFF. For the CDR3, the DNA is TGTGCCAGCAGTTACATTCTGACAGGGCCTGCTTTAGCTTTCTTT.

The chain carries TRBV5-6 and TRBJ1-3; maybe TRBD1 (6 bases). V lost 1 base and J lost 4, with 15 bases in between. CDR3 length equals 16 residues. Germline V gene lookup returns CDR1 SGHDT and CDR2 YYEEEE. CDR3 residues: CASSLTGLSGGNTIYF. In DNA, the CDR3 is TGTGCCAGCAGCTTGACAGGGTTATCAGGAGGAAACACCATATATTTT.

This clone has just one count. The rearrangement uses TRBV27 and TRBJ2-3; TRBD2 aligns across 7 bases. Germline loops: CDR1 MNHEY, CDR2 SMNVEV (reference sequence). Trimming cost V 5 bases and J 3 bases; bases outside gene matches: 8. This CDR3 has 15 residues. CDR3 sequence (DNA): TGTGCCAGCAGTCCCGCTGGGCGGGGGACAGATACGCAGTATTTT. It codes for CASSPAGRGTDTQYF.

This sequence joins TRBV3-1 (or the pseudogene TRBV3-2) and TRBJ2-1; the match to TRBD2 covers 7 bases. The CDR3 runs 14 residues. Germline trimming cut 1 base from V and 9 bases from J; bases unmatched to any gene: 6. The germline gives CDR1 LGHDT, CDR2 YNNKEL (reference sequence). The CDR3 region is CASSQAGGLGEQFF. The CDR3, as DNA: TGTGCCAGCAGCCAAGCGGGGGGATTGGGTGAGCAGTTCTTC.

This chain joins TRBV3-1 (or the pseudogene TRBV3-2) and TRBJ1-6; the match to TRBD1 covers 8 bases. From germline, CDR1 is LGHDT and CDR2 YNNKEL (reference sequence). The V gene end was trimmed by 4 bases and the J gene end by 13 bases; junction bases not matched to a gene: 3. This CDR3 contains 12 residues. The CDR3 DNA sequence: TGTGCCAGCAGCCGACAGGGGAATCCCCTCCACTTT. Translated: CASSRQGNPLHF.

CDR3 sequence: CASSKTGDTGELFF. Here the CDR3 DNA reads TGTGCCAGTAGTAAAACAGGGGACACCGGGGAGCTGTTTTTT. This sequence joins TRBV19 and TRBJ2-2; 7 positions match TRBD1. The CDR3 length is 14 residues. The V segment lost 4 bases and the J segment 3 bases; nucleotides outside the gene matches: 2. Germline lookup yields CDR1 LNHDA and CDR2 SQIVND (reference sequence).

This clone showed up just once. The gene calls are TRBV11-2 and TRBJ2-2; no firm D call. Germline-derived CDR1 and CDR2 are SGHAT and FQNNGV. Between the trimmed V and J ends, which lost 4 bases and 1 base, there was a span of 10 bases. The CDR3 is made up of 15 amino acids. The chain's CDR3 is CASSSYTENTGELFF. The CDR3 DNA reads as TGTGCCAGCAGCTCCTACACAGAGAACACCGGGGAGCTGTTTTTT.

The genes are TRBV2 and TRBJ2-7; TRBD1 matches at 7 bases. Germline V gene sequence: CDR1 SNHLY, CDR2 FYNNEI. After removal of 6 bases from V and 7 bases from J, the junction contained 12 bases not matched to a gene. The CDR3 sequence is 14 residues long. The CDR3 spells CASRPPVTGVEQYF. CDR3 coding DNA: TGTGCCAGCAGACCTCCGGTAACAGGGGTAGAGCAGTACTTC.

CDR3: CASSPTGRALEAFF. CDR3 DNA sequence: TGTGCCAGCTCACCCACAGGGCGCGCGCTTGAAGCTTTCTTT. The chain uses TRBV18 and TRBJ1-1; possibly TRBD1 for D (6 bases). Looked up from germline, CDR1 is KGHSH and CDR2 is LQKENI. This CDR3 is built from 14 residues. Trimming pared 3 bases from V and 7 bases from J, leaving 15 bases between.

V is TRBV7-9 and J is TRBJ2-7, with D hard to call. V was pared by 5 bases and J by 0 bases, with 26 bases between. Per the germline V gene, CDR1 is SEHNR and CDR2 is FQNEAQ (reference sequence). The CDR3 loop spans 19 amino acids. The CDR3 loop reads CASSPSDVSPGVTSYEQYF. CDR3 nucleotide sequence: TGTGCCAGCAGCCCCTCTGATGTATCACCGGGTGTGACCTCCTACGAGCAGTACTTC.

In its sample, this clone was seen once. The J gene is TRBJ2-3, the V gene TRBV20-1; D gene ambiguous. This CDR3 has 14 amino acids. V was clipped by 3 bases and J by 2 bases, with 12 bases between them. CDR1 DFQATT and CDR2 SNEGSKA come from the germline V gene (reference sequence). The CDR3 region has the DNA TGCAGTGCTAGTGGCCCTGGAGACACAGATACGCAGTATTTT. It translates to CSASGPGDTDTQYF.

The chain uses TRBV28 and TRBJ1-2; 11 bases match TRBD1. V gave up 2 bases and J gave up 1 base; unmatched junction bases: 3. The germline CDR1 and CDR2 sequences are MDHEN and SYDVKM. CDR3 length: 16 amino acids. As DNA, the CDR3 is TGTGCCAGCAGTTTAAGGACAGGGGGCGTTAACTATGGCTACACCTTC. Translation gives CASSLRTGGVNYGYTF.

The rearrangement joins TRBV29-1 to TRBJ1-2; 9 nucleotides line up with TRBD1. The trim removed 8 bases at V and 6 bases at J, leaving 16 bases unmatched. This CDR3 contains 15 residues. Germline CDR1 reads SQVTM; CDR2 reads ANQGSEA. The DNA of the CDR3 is TGCAGCTCGGACAGGGGTAGCAGGTTTAGGGATGGCTACACCTTC. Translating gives CSSDRGSRFRDGYTF.

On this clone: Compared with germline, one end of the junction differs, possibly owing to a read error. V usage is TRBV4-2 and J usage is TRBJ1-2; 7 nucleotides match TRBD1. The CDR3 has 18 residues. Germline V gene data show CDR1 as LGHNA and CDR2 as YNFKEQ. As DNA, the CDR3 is TGTGCCAGCAACCAAGCCATGGGTACAGGGGCTCAGGGCTATGGCTACACCTTC. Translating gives CASNQAMGTGAQGYGYTF.

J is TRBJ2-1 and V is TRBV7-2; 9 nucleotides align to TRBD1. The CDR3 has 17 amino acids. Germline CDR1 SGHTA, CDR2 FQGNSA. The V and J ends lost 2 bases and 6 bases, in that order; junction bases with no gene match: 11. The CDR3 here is CASSLRDLGQGSNEQFF. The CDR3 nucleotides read TGTGCCAGCAGCTTAAGGGATCTGGGACAGGGATCCAATGAGCAGTTCTTC.

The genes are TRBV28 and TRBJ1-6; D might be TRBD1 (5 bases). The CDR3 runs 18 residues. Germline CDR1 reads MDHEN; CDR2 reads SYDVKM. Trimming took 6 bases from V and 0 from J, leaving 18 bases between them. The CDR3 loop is CASRLLTATSSYNSPLHF. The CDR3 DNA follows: TGTGCCAGCAGACTGCTGACAGCGACGAGCTCCTATAATTCACCCCTCCACTTT.

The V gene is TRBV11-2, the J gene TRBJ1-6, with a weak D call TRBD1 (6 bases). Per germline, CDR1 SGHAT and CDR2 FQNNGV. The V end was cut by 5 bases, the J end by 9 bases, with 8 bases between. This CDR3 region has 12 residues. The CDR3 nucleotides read TGTGCCAGCAGCCCACAGGGTTCACCCCTCCACTTT. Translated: CASSPQGSPLHF.

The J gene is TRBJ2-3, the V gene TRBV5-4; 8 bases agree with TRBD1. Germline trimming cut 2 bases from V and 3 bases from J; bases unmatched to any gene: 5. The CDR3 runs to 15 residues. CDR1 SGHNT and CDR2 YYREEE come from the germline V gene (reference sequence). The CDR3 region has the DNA TGTGCCAGCAGCTTTGGACAGGGTGTGACAGATACGCAGTATTTT. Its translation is CASSFGQGVTDTQYF.